This TCR beta chain was identified in a study of technical replicates of blood from four donors. Germline CDR1 reads MDHEN; CDR2 reads SYDVKM. The V gene lost 1 base and the J gene lost 5 bases, with 11 bases spanning the gap. CDR3 length equals 14 residues. Measured with immunoSEQ multiplex PCR; TCRdb has only the in-frame clones, and not every one. This sample has under 85,000 clones, with roughly 96% found just once. This chain joins TRBV28 and TRBJ1-2; TRBD1 is a possible D gene (5 bases). Sequenced: T cells isolated from PBMCs. This TCR derives from a human donor in good health. Here the CDR3 DNA reads TGTGCCAGCAGTTTATCAGGGTTAGAGTATGGCTACACCTTC. Its protein is CASSLSGLEYGYTF.